These 19 T cell receptor beta chains were sequenced from one sample in a study of T cell responses to AZD1222 COVID-19 vaccine. Sequencing was performed with immunoSEQ multiplex PCR; in TCRdb, only in-frame clones are kept and a portion is missing. The top ten clones hold over 1.5% of a sample with about 110,000 clones, less than 90% of them seen once. Sequenced here: peripheral blood, sampled on day 0 of AZD1222 vaccination. The receptors shown here come from an adult in good health.

The gene calls are TRBV11-3 and TRBJ2-2; unclear D gene. The germline V and J ends were trimmed by 5 bases and 2 bases, with 12 bases remaining between them. Germline CDR1 SGHNT, CDR2 YENEEA. CDR3 length equals 15 residues. This CDR3 reads CASSPGRINTGELFF. CDR3 DNA: TGTGCCAGCAGCCCCGGACGGATTAACACCGGGGAGCTGTTTTTT.

The CDR3 bases are TGTGCCAGCTCACCACGGGAGGGGGCGTCGAACTATGGCTACACCTTC. This translates into CASSPREGASNYGYTF. The gene calls are TRBV18 and TRBJ1-2, with 7 positions matching TRBD1. J gave up 2 bases and V 1 base, and 7 bases lay outside the gene matches. The CDR3 loop spans 16 amino acids. The germline V gene has CDR1 KGHSH and CDR2 LQKENI.

This chain links TRBV5-1 with TRBJ1-5; D is undetermined. Looked up from germline, CDR1 is SGHRS and CDR2 is YFSETQ. V was clipped by 0 bases and J by 2 bases, with 9 bases between them. The CDR3 consists of 15 residues. CDR3 protein: CASSLDPVGNQPQHF. The CDR3 nucleotides read TGCGCCAGCAGCTTGGACCCGGTGGGCAATCAGCCCCAGCATTTT.

This chain uses TRBV5-4 with TRBJ1-5; D perhaps matches TRBD1 (5 bases). Germline-derived CDR1 and CDR2 are SGHNT and YYREEE (reference sequence). Trimming removed 4 bases from V and 10 bases from J, with 18 bases in between. This CDR3 is built from 14 residues. CDR3 DNA: TGTGCCAGCAGCGGGGGACCGGGGATTCTTCCCCAGCATTTT. Protein product: CASSGGPGILPQHF. Full variable domain (missing parts from reference TRBV5-4 and TRBJ1-5): ETGVTQSPTHLIKTRGQQVTLRCSSQSGHNTVSWYQQALGQGPQFIFQYYREEENGRGNFPPRFSGLQFPNYSSELNVNALELDDSALYLCASSGGPGILPQHFGDGTRLSIL.

The chain has TRBV30 and TRBJ1-2; the D gene is possibly TRBD1 (6 bases). CDR3 length: 18 residues. Per germline, CDR1 GTSNPN and CDR2 SVGIG (reference sequence). With 0 bases removed from V and 3 bases from J, the gap between germline ends came to 23 bases. In DNA form, the CDR3 reads TGTGCCTGGAGTGTACTAGGGGGGCGTTTCTTTGAGGACTATGGCTACACCTTC. Translated, it gives CAWSVLGGRFFEDYGYTF.

V and J are TRBV6-5 and TRBJ2-1; 7 nucleotides align to TRBD2. CDR1 is MNHEY and CDR2 is SVGAGI in the germline V gene. The CDR3 runs 14 residues. Trimming cost V 6 bases and J 6 bases; bases outside gene matches: 8. CDR3 sequence reads: CASRGREFFNEQFF. The DNA for the CDR3 is TGTGCCAGCAGAGGGCGGGAGTTTTTCAATGAGCAGTTCTTC.

In nucleotides, the CDR3 is TGTGCCAGCAGTTTCACTAGCGCCTCCTACAATGAGCAGTTCTTC. Protein product: CASSFTSASYNEQFF. The V call is TRBV27, the J call TRBJ2-1, with 7 bases aligning to TRBD2. The CDR3 runs 15 residues. Germline values: CDR1 MNHEY, CDR2 SMNVEV (reference sequence). V was pared by 3 bases and J by 0 bases, with 2 bases of the junction left unmatched.

The chain couples TRBV27 to TRBJ1-2; TRBD1 agrees at 10 bases. Germline assignment: CDR1 MNHEY and CDR2 SMNVEV (reference sequence). V lost 4 bases and J lost 5; bases outside the gene matches: 4. The CDR3 runs 14 residues. The CDR3: CASSWGTGEYGYTF. In DNA form, the CDR3 reads TGTGCCAGCAGTTGGGGGACAGGGGAATATGGCTACACCTTC.

The chain carries TRBV14 and TRBJ2-2; tentative D call: TRBD1 (6 bases). The CDR3 is 14 amino acids. V was clipped by 4 bases and J by 4 bases, with 10 bases between them. CDR1 is SGHDN, CDR2 FVKESK, per germline. The CDR3 spells CASSLQGSTGELFF. In DNA form, the CDR3 reads TGTGCCAGCAGCCTACAGGGTTCCACCGGGGAGCTGTTTTTT.

The chain links TRBV7-6 to TRBJ2-7; 7 bases line up with TRBD1. J was trimmed by 5 bases and V by 3 bases; bases with no gene match: 7. This CDR3 is 14 amino acids long. The germline V gene has CDR1 SGHVS and CDR2 FNYEAQ. The CDR3 region is CASSFRTGVDEQYF. The CDR3 coding sequence is TGTGCCAGCAGCTTTCGGACAGGAGTCGACGAGCAGTACTTC.

This chain uses TRBV2 with TRBJ2-3, with D unresolved. The length of the CDR3 is 14 residues. Trimming removed 2 bases at V and 4 bases at J, with 10 bases between. Germline CDR1 is SNHLY and CDR2 is FYNNEI. As DNA, the CDR3 is TGTGCCAGCAGTGAAAAGGCCCAGGCAGATACGCAGTATTTT. It specifies CASSEKAQADTQYF.

The chain links TRBV7-8 to TRBJ2-1; D not resolved. V was cut by 1 base and J by 9 bases, with 1 base left in between. From germline, CDR1 is SGHVS and CDR2 FQNEAQ. There are 10 residues in the CDR3. The CDR3 coding sequence is TGTGCCAGCAGCTTAGGTGAGCAGTTCTTC. This translates into CASSLGEQFF.

The rearrangement uses TRBV18 and TRBJ1-5; D call uncertain. Trimming took off 6 bases at V and 1 base at J, with 16 bases between the two ends. This CDR3 has 16 amino acids. The germline gives CDR1 KGHSH, CDR2 LQKENI. For the CDR3, the DNA is TGTGCCAGCTCGGTCGGAGTTGCCCAGAGCAATCAGCCCCAGCATTTT. This gives the protein CASSVGVAQSNQPQHF. The variable domain in full, with the rest retrieved from reference TRBV18 and TRBJ1-5, is NAGVMQNPRHLVRRRGQEARLRCSPMKGHSHVYWYRQLPEEGLKFMVYLQKENIIDESGMPKERFSAEFPKEGPSILRIQQVVRGDSAAYFCASSVGVAQSNQPQHFGDGTRLSIL.

The J gene is TRBJ1-4, the V gene TRBV7-8, with a possible D match to TRBD1 (5 bases). Trimming pared 0 bases from V and 2 bases from J, leaving 13 bases between. Germline V gives CDR1 SGHVS, CDR2 FQNEAQ. This CDR3 has 17 amino acids. The CDR3 DNA reads as TGTGCCAGCAGCTTAGCCACAGGTTTTGTCACTAATGAAAAACTGTTTTTT. It is translated as CASSLATGFVTNEKLFF.

A few counts support this clone. The J gene is TRBJ1-6, the V gene TRBV7-8, with D uncertain. The CDR3 is 13 amino acids. V lost 3 bases and J 14 bases, leaving 14 bases between the germline ends. Germline values: CDR1 SGHVS, CDR2 FQNEAQ. The CDR3 region is CASSLRREASLHF. The CDR3 DNA is TGTGCCAGCAGCTTGCGACGGGAGGCGTCCCTCCACTTT. Complete variable domain (other parts from reference TRBV7-8 and TRBJ1-6): GAGVSQSPRYKVAKRGQDVALRCDPISGHVSLFWYQQALGQGPEFLTYFQNEAQLDKSGLPSDRFFAERPEGSVSTLKIQRTQQEDSAVYLCASSLRREASLHFGNGTRLTVT.

The rearrangement links TRBV9 to TRBJ1-2; D is unresolved. The V gene's germline CDR1 is SGDLS and CDR2 YYNGEE. Trimming removed 5 bases from V and 8 bases from J, with 13 bases in between. The CDR3 consists of 12 residues. This chain's CDR3 is CASSRVLEGYTF. DNA of the CDR3: TGTGCCAGCAGTCGCGTACTAGAAGGCTACACCTTC.

V and J are TRBV7-9 and TRBJ2-1, with a possible D match to TRBD2 (5 bases). V dropped 0 bases and J dropped 1 base, with 10 bases sitting between them. Germline V gene lookup returns CDR1 SEHNR and CDR2 FQNEAQ (reference sequence). The CDR3 spans 16 residues. CDR3 DNA sequence: TGTGCCAGCAGCTTAGCGGCGGGCCTATCCTACAATGAGCAGTTCTTC. Protein: CASSLAAGLSYNEQFF.

The V and J genes are TRBV6-5 and TRBJ1-1; D is undetermined. The CDR3 totals 12 residues. The germline gives CDR1 MNHEY, CDR2 SVGAGI. Trimming removed 7 bases at V and 4 bases at J, with 10 bases between. CDR3 loop: CASTPEGTEAFF. DNA of the CDR3: TGTGCCAGCACGCCAGAAGGCACTGAAGCTTTCTTT.

The V gene is TRBV12-3 or TRBV12-4, the J gene TRBJ1-5; D is uncertain. V dropped 1 base and J dropped 9 bases, with 10 bases sitting between them. The length of the CDR3 is 13 residues. The CDR3 sequence: CASSLGGYRPQHF. The CDR3 DNA reads TGTGCCAGCAGTTTAGGAGGGTATCGGCCCCAGCATTTT.